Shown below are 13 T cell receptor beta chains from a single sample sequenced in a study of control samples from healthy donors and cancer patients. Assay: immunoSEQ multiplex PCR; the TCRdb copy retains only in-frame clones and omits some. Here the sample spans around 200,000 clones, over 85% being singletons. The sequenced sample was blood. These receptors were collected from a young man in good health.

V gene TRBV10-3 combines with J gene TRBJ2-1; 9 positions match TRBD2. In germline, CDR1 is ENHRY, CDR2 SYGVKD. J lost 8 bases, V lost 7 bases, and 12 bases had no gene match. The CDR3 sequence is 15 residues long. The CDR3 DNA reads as TGTGCCATCACCGAACGGCGGGGGGGCTGGGATGAGCAGTTCTTC. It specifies CAITERRGGWDEQFF.

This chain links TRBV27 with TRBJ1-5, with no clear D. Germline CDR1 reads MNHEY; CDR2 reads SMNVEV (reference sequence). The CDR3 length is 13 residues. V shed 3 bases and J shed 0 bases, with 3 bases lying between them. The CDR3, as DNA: TGTGCCAGCAGTTTTAGTAGCAATCAGCCCCAGCATTTT. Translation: CASSFSSNQPQHF.

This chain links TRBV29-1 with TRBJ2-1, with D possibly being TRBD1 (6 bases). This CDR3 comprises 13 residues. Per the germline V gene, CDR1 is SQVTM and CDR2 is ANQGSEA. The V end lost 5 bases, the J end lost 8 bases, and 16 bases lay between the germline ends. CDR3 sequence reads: CSVTPTGRDEQFF. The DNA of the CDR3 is TGCAGCGTTACCCCGACAGGACGGGATGAGCAGTTCTTC.

The CDR3 DNA follows: TGTGCCAGCAGTTTCTACAGAGGAGGCAATCAGCCCCAGCATTTT. Its translation is CASSFYRGGNQPQHF. This rearrangement joins TRBV28 to TRBJ1-5; no definite D call. The CDR3 extends over 15 amino acids. Germline assignment: CDR1 MDHEN and CDR2 SYDVKM. Trimming removed 3 bases from V and 2 bases from J, with 11 bases in between.

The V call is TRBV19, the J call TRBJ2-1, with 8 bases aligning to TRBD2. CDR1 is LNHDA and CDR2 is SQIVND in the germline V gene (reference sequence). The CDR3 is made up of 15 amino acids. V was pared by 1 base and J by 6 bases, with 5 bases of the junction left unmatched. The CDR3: CASSIGLAIGNEQFF. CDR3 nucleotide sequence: TGTGCCAGTAGTATAGGACTAGCGATAGGCAATGAGCAGTTCTTC.

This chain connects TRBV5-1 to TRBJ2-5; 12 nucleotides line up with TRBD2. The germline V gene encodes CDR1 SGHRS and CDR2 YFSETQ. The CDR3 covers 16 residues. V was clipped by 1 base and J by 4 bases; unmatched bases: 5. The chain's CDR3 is CASSLTPTSGGETQYF. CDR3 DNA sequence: TGCGCCAGCAGCTTGACACCGACTAGCGGGGGAGAGACCCAGTACTTC. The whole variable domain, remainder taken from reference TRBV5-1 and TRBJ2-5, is KAGVTQTPRYLIKTRGQQVTLSCSPISGHRSVSWYQQTPGQGLQFLFEYFSETQRNKGNFPGRFSGRQFSNSRSEMNVSTLELGDSALYLCASSLTPTSGGETQYFGPGTRLLVL.

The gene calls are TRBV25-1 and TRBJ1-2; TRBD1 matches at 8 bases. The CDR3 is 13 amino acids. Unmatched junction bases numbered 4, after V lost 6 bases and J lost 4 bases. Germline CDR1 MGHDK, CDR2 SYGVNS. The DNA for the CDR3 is TGTGCCAGCAGAGAACAGGGGGGCTATGGCTACACCTTC. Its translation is CASREQGGYGYTF.

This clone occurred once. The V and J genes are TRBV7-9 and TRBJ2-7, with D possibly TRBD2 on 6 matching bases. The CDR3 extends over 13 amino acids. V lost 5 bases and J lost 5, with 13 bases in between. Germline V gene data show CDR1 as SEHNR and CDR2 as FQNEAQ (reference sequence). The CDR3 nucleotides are TGTGCCAGCAGCCCCAGTGGGGGGAACGAGCAGTACTTC. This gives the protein CASSPSGGNEQYF.

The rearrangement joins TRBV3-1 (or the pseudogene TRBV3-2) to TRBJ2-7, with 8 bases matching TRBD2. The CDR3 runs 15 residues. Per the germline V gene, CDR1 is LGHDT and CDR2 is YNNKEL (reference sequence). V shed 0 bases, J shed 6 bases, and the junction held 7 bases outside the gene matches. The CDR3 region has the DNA TGTGCCAGCAGCCAAGATAAGGCGGGGGGCCGCGAGCAGTACTTC. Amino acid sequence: CASSQDKAGGREQYF.

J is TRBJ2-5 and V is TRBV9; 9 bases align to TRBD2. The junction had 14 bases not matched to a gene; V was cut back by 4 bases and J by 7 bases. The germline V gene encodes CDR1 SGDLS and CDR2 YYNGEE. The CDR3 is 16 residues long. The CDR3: CASSPTAGGGDGTQYF. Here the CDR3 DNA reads TGTGCCAGCAGCCCCACAGCGGGCGGGGGGGACGGGACCCAGTACTTC.

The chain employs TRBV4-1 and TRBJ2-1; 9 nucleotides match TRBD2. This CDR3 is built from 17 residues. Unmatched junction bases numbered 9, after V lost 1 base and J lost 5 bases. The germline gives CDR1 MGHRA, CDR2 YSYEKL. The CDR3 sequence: CASSQGGQRGAHNEQFF. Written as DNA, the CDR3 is TGCGCCAGCAGCCAAGGGGGACAGCGGGGGGCCCACAATGAGCAGTTCTTC.

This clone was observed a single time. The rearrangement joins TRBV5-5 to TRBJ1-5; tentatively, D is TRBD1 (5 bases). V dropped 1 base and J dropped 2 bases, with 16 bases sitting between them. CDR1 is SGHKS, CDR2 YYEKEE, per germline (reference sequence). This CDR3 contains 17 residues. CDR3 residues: CASSLIPGLDGNQPQHF. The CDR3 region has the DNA TGTGCCAGCAGCTTGATTCCAGGGCTGGACGGCAATCAGCCCCAGCATTTT.

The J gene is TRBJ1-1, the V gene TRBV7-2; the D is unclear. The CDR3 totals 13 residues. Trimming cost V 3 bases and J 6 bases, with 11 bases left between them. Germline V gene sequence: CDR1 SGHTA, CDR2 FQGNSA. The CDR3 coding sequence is TGTGCCAGCAGCTTTCAGCTAACGGCTGAAGCTTTCTTT. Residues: CASSFQLTAEAFF.